The present T cell receptor beta chain was sequenced within a study of Graves' ophthalmopathy and Graves' hyperthyroidism (dated by TCRdb to 2016 to 2019). About the full investigation: Hyperthyroidism was defined as stable when no progression to ophthalmopathy occurred within 18 months of follow-up. The study used TCR beta repertoire signatures to distinguish Graves' ophthalmopathy from Graves' hyperthyroidism and to predict progression to ophthalmopathy. In total, 135 blood samples were TCR-sequenced: 40 to 45 ophthalmopathy, some 80 hyperthyroidism and some 17 hyperthyroidism-to-ophthalmopathy patients. To explore V-J signatures distinguishing ophthalmopathy from hyperthyroidism, a discovery set of about a hundred patients (about 41 ophthalmopathy, 57 stable hyperthyroidism) was enrolled. An independent validation cohort was composed of some 19 hyperthyroidism patients and some 16 patients who later progressed from hyperthyroidism to ophthalmopathy. T-cell repertoires of thyroid tissue and blood were compared in six hyperthyroidism patients. Once sampling was done, hyperthyroidism patients were given methimazole at a starting dose of 30 mg daily, while ophthalmopathy patients were given high-dose intravenous methylprednisolone. The study at large found these results: In validation, the model predicted ophthalmopathy progression with about 70% sensitivity and 72.22% specificity; approximately 12 predicted patients were CT-confirmed with GO in a median of roughly 6.8 months. No statistical method was used to predetermine the sample size, and group allocation was not hidden from the investigators. In cross-validation, the 13-signature model distinguished ophthalmopathy from stable hyperthyroidism with nearly 90% sensitivity and about 81% specificity, while in the test set the corresponding values were about 79% and 69%. Most of the expanded thyroid clonotypes with a frequency above 0.001 were also detected in blood, and it was suggested that the thyroid immune response may be reflected by blood repertoires.

As to this clonotype: This clone's antigen is unknown. Base quality data are lacking; no much larger clone is found one base away.

Hyperthyroidism patients were newly diagnosed, with disease duration under 2 months, and aged 18 to 65 years. Patients with other autoimmune diseases, uncontrolled infections, pregnancy or lactation were excluded. Clinical symptoms, serum thyroxine, TRAb, thyroid ultrasound and orbital computed tomography formed the basis of the diagnosis. Total RNA was extracted using Trizol reagent, and RNA quality was checked on an Agilent 2100 Bioanalyzer. Relative to germline, V is 7 bases shorter and J is 2 bases shorter, with 18 bases between their ends. The CDR3 measures 15 amino acids from cysteine to phenylalanine. Here the CDR3 DNA is all that survives: 45 bases in frame from base 1. CDR1 and CDR2 (DFQATT, SNEGSKA) derive from the germline V gene (reference sequence). TCR beta CDR3 regions were amplified from RNA transcripts for repertoire sequencing. The first round of RT-PCR was done with HTBI primers and the Qiagen OneStep RT-PCR kit, and was followed by a second round of multiplex PCR, then size selection and purification. Sequencing of the libraries was carried out on an Illumina HiSeq2000 in paired-end mode with 100 bp reads. Under the source paper's analysis protocol: Reads were processed with SOAPnuke, discarding reads with adapters, uncalled bases, mean Phred below 15, or no exact constant-primer or identifier match. COPE v1.2.5 was used to merge high-quality paired reads. Each unique nucleotide sequence was treated as a clonotype, and MiTCR v1.1 was used to align the clonotypes to the IMGT TRB V, D and J references. Analysis was restricted to V-J combinations with a frequency above 0.0001, which covered approximately 99% of repertoires. A TCR clonal expansion and chaos score per V-J combination was defined as the ratio of F50 clonal expansion to chaos observed in the TCRdist matrix. Welch's t-statistics and random forest were used to reduce the features to approximately 13 V-J combinations, which were then used as input to a naive Bayes classifier. The similarity between thyroid and blood repertoires was quantified using the Morisita-Horn index. TCRdb reprocessed the public reads (quality trimming at Q25 with fastp, clone calling with MiXCR) and kept in-frame beta chains. When rows share a CDR3 protein, they turn into one entry using the most common DNA and genes. The V and J calls come from TCRdb's annotation, not from the publication. This sample is represented by 500,000 to 700,000 distinct CDR3 sequences; less than 40% of them were singletons. The ten largest clones represent roughly 4.5% of the sample.

Sequencing was performed on peripheral blood or thyroid tissue (not recorded which). The V gene is TRBV20-1 and the J gene is TRBJ1-3; possibly the D gene is TRBD1, per 5 matching bases. The sequence came from an adult man with Graves' hyperthyroidism. Here the CDR3 is given as CSGVGRASPGNTIYF. The DNA sequence reads TGCAGTGGGGTGGGCAGGGCCTCCCCTGGAAACACCATATATTTT.